The 11 T cell receptor beta chains given below trace back to one sample, sequenced in a study of Graves' ophthalmopathy and Graves' hyperthyroidism. CDR3 regions of TCR beta were amplified from RNA transcripts. RT-PCR in the first round used HTBI primers; a second-round multiplex PCR followed. TCRdb re-called the multiplex PCR reads through MiXCR, storing one row per CDR3 protein. The profile shows about 400,000 distinct CDR3 sequences, approximately 21% of them singletons. Sequences were obtained from peripheral blood. These receptors all stem from a woman under 30 with stable Graves' hyperthyroidism.

This chain connects TRBV6-1 to TRBJ2-7; 8 bases line up with TRBD1. Trimming took 2 bases from V and 6 from J; bases not matched to a gene: 12. The CDR3 consists of 16 residues. Germline-derived CDR1 and CDR2 are MNHNS and SASEGT. CDR3 nucleotides: TGTGCCAGCAGTGAATATCTTGCAGGACAGGGTGGCGAGCAGTACTTC. It yields the protein CASSEYLAGQGGEQYF.

This clonotype was counted only a few times. The chain joins TRBV11-2 to TRBJ2-7; D gene unclear. V was cut by 4 bases and J by 6 bases, with 19 bases left in between. Germline V CDR1 and CDR2: SGHAT, FQNNGV. The length of the CDR3 is 15 residues. Here the CDR3 reads CASSSRRLGFSEQYF. The CDR3 DNA reads TGTGCCAGCAGCTCCCGTCGACTGGGATTTAGCGAGCAGTACTTC.

This clonotype was picked up many times. The chain employs TRBV20-1 and TRBJ2-4; no reliable D call. Per germline, CDR1 DFQATT and CDR2 SNEGSKA (reference sequence). The CDR3 sequence is 10 residues long. Trimming removed 5 bases from V and 9 bases from J, with 8 bases in between. The CDR3 region has the DNA TGCAGTGCTCTTAGAAGCATTCAGTACTTC. Translation: CSALRSIQYF.

About this clonotype itself: This may be a read error, as it is one base from a much larger clone. The chain links TRBV4-1 to TRBJ1-2, with TRBD1 matching over 7 bases. CDR3 length equals 13 residues. Per the germline V gene, CDR1 is MGHRA and CDR2 is YSYEKL. V lost 7 bases to trimming and J lost 3 bases; unmatched junction nucleotides: 5. Written as DNA, the CDR3 is TGCGCCAGCATACAGACAGGGCACTATGGCTACACCTTC. Amino acids: CASIQTGHYGYTF.

This clonotype was seen many times. This chain connects TRBV28 to TRBJ2-7; possibly TRBD1 or TRBD2 for D (5 bases each). This CDR3 is built from 15 residues. The ends were cut back, 6 bases at V and 3 bases at J, with 18 bases in the middle. Germline-derived CDR1 and CDR2 are MDHEN and SYDVKM. In DNA, the CDR3 is TGTGCCAGCAGGCCTAGGGTGGGGGTACGCTACGAGCAGTACTTC. Translation: CASRPRVGVRYEQYF.

This clonotype was observed many times. The chain uses TRBV15 and TRBJ1-2; D may be TRBD1 (5 bases). CDR3 length: 14 residues. Germline V gene sequence: CDR1 LNHNV, CDR2 YYDKDF (reference sequence). V lost 0 bases and J 8 bases, leaving 13 bases between the germline ends. CDR3 in amino acids: CATSRDVGVGGYTF. Written as DNA, the CDR3 is TGTGCCACCAGCAGAGACGTGGGGGTCGGGGGCTACACCTTC.

Ten or more counts support this clonotype. V and J are TRBV6-5 and TRBJ2-7; 7 bases match TRBD1. CDR1 is MNHEY and CDR2 is SVGAGI in the germline V gene. The J segment lost 2 bases and the V segment lost 3 bases, leaving 7 bases of the junction unmatched. The CDR3 has 15 residues. The DNA for the CDR3 is TGTGCCAGCAGTTATATTGAAGGGGGCCCCTACGAGCAGTACTTC. Translating it yields CASSYIEGGPYEQYF.

Ten or more counts support this clonotype. The chain employs TRBV12-3 or TRBV12-4 and TRBJ1-1, with D unclear. CDR3 length: 14 amino acids. Trimming took off 4 bases at V and 1 base at J, with 10 bases between the two ends. Here the CDR3 reads CASSSYPENTEAFF. The CDR3 DNA is TGTGCCAGCAGTTCCTACCCAGAGAACACTGAAGCTTTCTTT.

This clonotype was seen at least ten times. The J gene is TRBJ1-5, the V gene TRBV12-3 or TRBV12-4, with TRBD1 matching 9 bases. The CDR3 length is 14 residues. V shed 5 bases and J 5 bases; nucleotides not matched to a gene: 4. The CDR3 spells CASSRDREDQPQHF. The CDR3 region has the DNA TGTGCCAGCAGTCGGGACAGGGAGGATCAGCCCCAGCATTTT.

There are many counts of this clonotype. The chain combines TRBV24-1 with TRBJ2-5, with unresolved D. The length of the CDR3 is 13 residues. Per the germline V gene, CDR1 is KGHDR and CDR2 is SFDVKD. With 4 bases removed from V and 5 bases from J, the gap between germline ends came to 10 bases. The CDR3 DNA reads as TGTGCCACCAGTGACTCAGCTAGTGAGACCCAGTACTTC. Residues: CATSDSASETQYF.

Details on this clonotype: The conserved phenylalanine or tryptophan is not found at the CDR3 terminus, so this likely reflects a read error. The chain links TRBV20-1 to TRBJ2-5; D perhaps matches TRBD1 (7 bases). V was clipped by 6 bases and J by 9 bases, with 20 bases between them. CDR3 length equals 13 residues. The germline gives CDR1 DFQATT, CDR2 SNEGSKA (reference sequence). CDR3 nucleotides: TGCAGTGCGGACCGCGGGACAGATGAGTCCCAGTACTCC. Its protein product is CSADRGTDESQYS.